The source of this TCR beta chain is a study of T cell changes during pregnancy in multiple sclerosis. Germline values: CDR1 MNHNY, CDR2 SVGAGI (reference sequence). V shed 7 bases, J shed 4 bases, and the junction held 6 bases outside the gene matches. The CDR3 has 13 residues. Here immunoSEQ multiplex PCR was the method, and the copy in TCRdb shows in-frame clones only, minus some. The sample lists about 75,000 clones, roughly 90% occurring once. The source material was peripheral blood, sampled in the first trimester of pregnancy. The chain joins TRBV6-6 to TRBJ1-2; 7 bases fit TRBD1. This sequence originates from a female donor in good health, enrolled as a control in a pregnancy study. In DNA, the CDR3 is TGTGCCAGCACCACAGGGGATCGCTATGGCTACACCTTC. Translated: CASTTGDRYGYTF.